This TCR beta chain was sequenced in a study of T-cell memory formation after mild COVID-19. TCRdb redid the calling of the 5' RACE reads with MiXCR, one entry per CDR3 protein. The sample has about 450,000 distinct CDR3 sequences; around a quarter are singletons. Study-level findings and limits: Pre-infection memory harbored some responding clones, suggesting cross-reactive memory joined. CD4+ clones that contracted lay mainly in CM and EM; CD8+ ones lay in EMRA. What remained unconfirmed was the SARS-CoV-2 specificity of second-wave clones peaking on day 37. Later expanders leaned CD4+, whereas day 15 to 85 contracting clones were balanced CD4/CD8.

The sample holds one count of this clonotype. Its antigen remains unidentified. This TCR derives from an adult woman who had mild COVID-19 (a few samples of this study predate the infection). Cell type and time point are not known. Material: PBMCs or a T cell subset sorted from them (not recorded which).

CDR3 nucleotides: TGTGCCAGCAGCTCGGACGGAGATAACTATGGCTACACCTTC. Its translation is CASSSDGDNYGYTF. The V gene is TRBV7-9, the J gene TRBJ1-2; D is ambiguous. Trimming cost V 4 bases and J 1 base, with 10 bases left between them. CDR1 and CDR2 (germline): SEHNR, FQNEAQ (reference sequence). The CDR3 covers 14 residues.